These 6 T cell receptor beta chains originate from one sample sequenced in a study of T cell clusters in autoimmune cytopenias. One tube held mixed TRB-A and TRB-B primer pools for touch-down PCR. Reanalyzing the multiplex PCR reads, TCRdb keeps one entry per CDR3 protein, without DNA. In total, the table holds about 3,200 distinct CDR3 sequences. Each sample's input was roughly 250 ng genomic DNA, some 38,000 genome equivalents. Material for sequencing was peripheral blood. Receptors were obtained from a human donor with an autoimmune cytopenia or autoimmune hepatitis (not recorded which).

Its frequency marks this clonotype as medium-sized. The chain uses TRBV19 and TRBJ1-5; TCRdb outputs TRBD1, but without DNA this stays unchecked. The germline V gene encodes CDR1 LNHDA and CDR2 SQIVND (reference sequence). The CDR3 contains 15 residues. CDR3 sequence: CASISDRGFNQPQHF.

This clonotype is medium-sized (0.01 to 0.1%) by frequency. V gene TRBV19 combines with J gene TRBJ2-7. The CDR3 loop spans 14 amino acids. From germline, CDR1 is LNHDA and CDR2 SQIVND (reference sequence). The CDR3 protein is CASSQRPFSYEQYF.

This clonotype is medium-sized (0.01 to 0.1%) by frequency. This sequence joins TRBV27 and TRBJ1-2. The CDR3 contains 13 residues. Per germline, CDR1 MNHEY and CDR2 SMNVEV (reference sequence). The CDR3 sequence: CASSLSEGIGYTF.

The chain couples TRBV6-6 to TRBJ2-5; checking the TCRdb D call of TRBD2 is not possible without DNA. Germline V CDR1 and CDR2: MNHNY, SVGAGI (reference sequence). This CDR3 region has 14 residues. This CDR3 is CASSPLTFQETQYF.

The chain carries TRBV11-3 and TRBJ2-3; TCRdb names TRBD2, which stays unverified in the absence of DNA. Germline CDR1 reads SGHNT; CDR2 reads YENEEA. The CDR3 is 15 residues long. This CDR3 is CASSVTSGGADTQYF.

The chain combines TRBV30 with TRBJ2-5. This CDR3 comprises 11 residues. Germline V lookup: CDR1 GTSNPN, CDR2 SVGIG (reference sequence). The CDR3 is CAWSTLETQYF.